Listed here are 18 T cell receptor beta chains from one sample, sequenced in a study of metastatic and nonmetastatic thyroid tumors. Before thyroid surgery, none of the patients had received any treatment. TCRdb ran MiXCR on the PCR reads. This repertoire shows roughly 35,000 clones, approximately 19% found once; its top ten account for approximately 7%. Specimen: blood. These receptors all stem from a female donor with papillary thyroid cancer or a benign thyroid nodule (not recorded which). Some clones in this sample may be carry-over from other donors' samples.

Sample share makes this clone medium-sized. The chain links TRBV6-1 to TRBJ2-7; 8 bases line up with TRBD1. The germline CDR1 and CDR2 sequences are MNHNS and SASEGT. CDR3 size: 15 residues. The junction had 8 bases not matched to a gene; V was cut back by 2 bases and J by 5 bases. CDR3 sequence: CASSESQGALHEQYF. The CDR3 nucleotides are TGTGCCAGCAGTGAATCCCAGGGGGCCCTTCACGAGCAGTACTTC.

In its sample, this clone was seen many times. V and J are TRBV9 and TRBJ2-7; D possibly corresponds to TRBD1 (6 bases). This CDR3 contains 14 residues. Germline V gene data show CDR1 as SGDLS and CDR2 as YYNGEE. V lost 5 bases and J 2 bases, leaving 14 bases between the germline ends. The DNA for the CDR3 is TGTGCCAGCAGTGGGGGTACAGGGACCTACGAGCAGTACTTC. Protein product: CASSGGTGTYEQYF.

This clone was seen many times. The CDR3 is CASSRGTLQEQYF. The CDR3 DNA is TGTGCCAGCAGCAGAGGAACACTTCAGGAGCAGTACTTC. The chain combines TRBV11-2 with TRBJ2-7; D not certain. The CDR3 sequence is 13 residues long. Per the germline V gene, CDR1 is SGHAT and CDR2 is FQNNGV. V was pared by 5 bases and J by 7 bases, with 15 bases between.

This clone was seen repeatedly, ten times or more. The CDR3 spells CASSLDRSYEQYF. The CDR3 coding sequence is TGCGCCAGCAGCTTGGACCGATCCTACGAGCAGTACTTC. V and J are TRBV5-1 and TRBJ2-7; D unclear. Trimming removed 0 bases at V and 1 base at J, with 5 bases between. CDR3 length: 13 amino acids. Germline lookup yields CDR1 SGHRS and CDR2 YFSETQ.

This clone was picked up many times. A single base separates this from a much larger clone, so it may be a read error. The chain carries TRBV12-3 or TRBV12-4 and TRBJ1-4; the D is unclear. The CDR3 runs 11 residues. In DNA, the CDR3 is TGTGCCAGCAGTACTGGAGAAAAACTGCTTTTT. Amino acid sequence: CASSTGEKLLF.

This clone was observed many times. The chain recombines TRBV12-3 or TRBV12-4 with TRBJ1-1; no clear D gene. V lost 7 bases and J lost 1, with 10 bases in between. The CDR3 consists of 13 residues. The CDR3 nucleotides read TGTGCCAGCAAAGCCCAGGCGAACACTGAAGCTTTCTTT. Amino acid sequence: CASKAQANTEAFF.

The chain joins TRBV20-1 to TRBJ1-2, with 9 positions matching TRBD1. V lost 4 bases, J lost 4 bases, and 19 bases stayed unmatched. Germline V lookup: CDR1 DFQATT, CDR2 SNEGSKA (reference sequence). This CDR3 has 18 residues. The CDR3 bases are TGCAGTGCTACTCGTAGAACCCGGGACAGGGATCTTCGCTATGGCTACACCTTC. Protein sequence: CSATRRTRDRDLRYGYTF.

This clone was seen many times. V gene TRBV27 combines with J gene TRBJ2-1, with 7 bases matching TRBD1. Germline assignment: CDR1 MNHEY and CDR2 SMNVEV (reference sequence). The CDR3 has 16 residues. Trimming took 7 bases from V and 7 from J; bases not matched to a gene: 16. CDR3 DNA: TGTGCCAGCACGTTGTCTGGCTACAGGGGCCTAAATGAGCAGTTCTTC. Amino acid sequence: CASTLSGYRGLNEQFF.

The chain links TRBV5-1 to TRBJ2-3; D unclear. This CDR3 contains 16 residues. Trimming took off 2 bases at V and 3 bases at J, with 16 bases between the two ends. Germline V lookup: CDR1 SGHRS, CDR2 YFSETQ. CDR3 region: CASSFLLNTRTDTQYF. CDR3 DNA sequence: TGCGCCAGCAGCTTCCTGCTGAATACCAGAACAGATACGCAGTATTTT.

The chain is built from TRBV5-1 and TRBJ2-4; 8 bases line up with TRBD2. The germline V gene has CDR1 SGHRS and CDR2 YFSETQ. The CDR3 has 13 residues. After removal of 0 bases from V and 7 bases from J, the junction contained 0 bases not matched to a gene. CDR3 protein: CASSLGTSNIQYF. DNA for the CDR3: TGCGCCAGCAGCTTGGGGACTAGCAACATTCAGTACTTC. Combining the CDR3 with reference TRBV5-1 and TRBJ2-4 gives the whole variable domain KAGVTQTPRYLIKTRGQQVTLSCSPISGHRSVSWYQQTPGQGLQFLFEYFSETQRNKGNFPGRFSGRQFSNSRSEMNVSTLELGDSALYLCASSLGTSNIQYFGAGTRLSVL.

The rearrangement joins TRBV19 to TRBJ2-7, with TRBD1 matching over 10 bases. CDR3 length: 14 residues. V shed 5 bases and J 7 bases; nucleotides not matched to a gene: 8. Germline V gene data show CDR1 as LNHDA and CDR2 as SQIVND (reference sequence). CDR3 sequence: CASSPRQGAQEQYF. Here the CDR3 DNA reads TGTGCCAGTAGTCCTCGACAGGGGGCGCAGGAGCAGTACTTC. The full variable domain, its missing parts supplied by reference TRBV19 and TRBJ2-7, is DGGITQSPKYLFRKEGQNVTLSCEQNLNHDAMYWYRQDPGQGLRLIYYSQIVNDFQKGDIAEGYSVSREKKESFPLTVTSAQKNPTAFYLCASSPRQGAQEQYFGPGTRLTVT.

This clone was observed many times. The chain couples TRBV28 to TRBJ2-1; D is perhaps TRBD1 (6 bases). In germline, CDR1 is MDHEN, CDR2 SYDVKM. Trimming stripped 6 bases from V and 3 bases from J, with 12 bases between. The CDR3 totals 14 residues. CDR3 sequence: CASRASDSYNEQFF. CDR3 coding DNA: TGTGCCAGCAGGGCGTCGGACAGCTACAATGAGCAGTTCTTC.

The rearrangement uses TRBV6-2 or TRBV6-3 and TRBJ2-7; 10 bases are a match to TRBD1. V gave up 6 bases and J gave up 6 bases; unmatched junction bases: 11. This CDR3 region has 15 residues. Per germline, CDR1 MNHEY and CDR2 SVGEGT. The CDR3 spells CASRAGTGDLGEQYF. The CDR3 coding sequence is TGTGCCAGCAGAGCCGGGACAGGGGACCTCGGCGAGCAGTACTTC.

On this clone itself: The junction shows a germline mismatch at one end, possibly a read error. The J gene is TRBJ2-1, the V gene TRBV3-1; maybe TRBD2 (6 bases). Germline loops: CDR1 LGHDT, CDR2 YNNKEL (reference sequence). The CDR3 is made up of 15 amino acids. The CDR3 bases are TGTGCCAGCACGGCTAGCGAACTTTTTCTAAGTGAGCAATTCTTC. Encoded protein: CASTASELFLSEQFF.

This clone was found a few times. This clone may be a read error of a much larger clone one base away. This chain links TRBV13 with TRBJ2-3; D is uncertain. Germline V gene data show CDR1 as PRHDT and CDR2 as FYEKMQ (reference sequence). V dropped 6 bases and J dropped 7 bases, with 8 bases sitting between them. This CDR3 region has 11 residues. CDR3 protein: CASRRTYTQYF. As DNA, the CDR3 is TGTGCCAGCAGACGTACATATACGCAGTATTTT.

The table lists this clone with a few counts. The chain joins TRBV19 to TRBJ2-3; D unclear. The CDR3 loop spans 13 amino acids. Trimming removed 11 bases at V and 3 bases at J, with 15 bases between. The germline CDR1 and CDR2 sequences are LNHDA and SQIVND (reference sequence). The CDR3 spells CAASRSNTDTQYF. CDR3 in DNA: TGTGCCGCATCCAGGTCCAATACAGATACGCAGTATTTT.

This clone came up a few times. This chain connects TRBV5-4 to TRBJ2-2, with 9 bases identical to TRBD1. CDR3 size: 16 residues. Looked up from germline, CDR1 is SGHNT and CDR2 is YYREEE (reference sequence). V lost 4 bases to trimming and J lost 1 base; unmatched junction nucleotides: 5. This CDR3 is CASSPPGQGNTGELFF. CDR3 DNA sequence: TGTGCCAGCAGCCCCCCGGGACAGGGGAACACCGGGGAGCTGTTTTTT.

This clone was detected many times. The chain links TRBV4-1 to TRBJ1-2, with D uncertain. The CDR3 is made up of 15 amino acids. The V gene's germline CDR1 is MGHRA and CDR2 YSYEKL. V was cut by 1 base and J by 4 bases, with 13 bases left in between. DNA for the CDR3: TGCGCCAGCAGCCAAGCCGGGCAGTATAGCTATGGCTACACCTTC. Encoded protein: CASSQAGQYSYGYTF.